The rows below give T cell receptor beta chains drawn from one sample of a study of cytomegalovirus exposure and HLA in healthy donors. The table came from immunoSEQ multiplex PCR; TCRdb's copy has only in-frame clones and leaves some out. The sample records more than 110,000 clones, less than 80% being singletons. Sequenced material: PBMCs. All receptors come from a woman between 50 and 59 years old in good health and CMV-seropositive. The CDR3 runs from the conserved cysteine through the conserved F or W. The order of the fields is J gene, D gene, clone size, V gene, CDR3 DNA, CDR3 protein. The D gene is left open where the match is weak. A clone size is listed for some rows: how often the clone was seen (once, few, many), or a class if it is expanded.

TRBJ2-3	.	few	TRBV5-1	TGCGCCAGCAGCTTGCTGGGAGCACAACCAGATACGCAGTATTTT	CASSLLGAQPDTQYF
TRBJ1-2	.	.	TRBV30	TGTGCCTGGAGTGTCCAGGTAGCTAACTATGGCTACACCTTC	CAWSVQVANYGYTF
TRBJ2-7	.	.	TRBV18	TGTGCCAGCTCACCATTGGACAAGGACGAGCAGTACTTC	CASSPLDKDEQYF
TRBJ2-5	TRBD2	once	TRBV27	TGTGCCAGCAGTTTCGGCGGGGGAGTAGCAGAGACCCAGTACTTC	CASSFGGGVAETQYF
TRBJ2-7	.	.	TRBV7-9	TGTGCCAGCAGCTACGCCGACAGACCGTACGAGCAGTACTTC	CASSYADRPYEQYF
TRBJ2-7	.	.	TRBV21-1	TGTGCCAGCAGCTACAAGGGGACAGACTTTTTCGAGCAGTACTTC	CASSYKGTDFFEQYF
TRBJ2-6	.	.	TRBV19	TGTGCCAGTAGTATAGTAGGGGGTTTTGGGGCCAACGTCCTGACTTTC	CASSIVGGFGANVLTF
TRBJ1-5	.	.	TRBV7-2	TGTGCCAGCAGTCCTGCCCCGACAGGCGGTCAGCCCCAGCATTTT	CASSPAPTGGQPQHF
TRBJ2-5	.	.	TRBV5-1	TGCGCCAGCAGCTTGGGGACAGAAGAGACCCAGTACTTC	CASSLGTEETQYF
TRBJ2-7	.	once	TRBV9	TGTGCCAGCAGCGTAGGGGACAACACTTGGATGTCCTACGAGCAGTACTTC	CASSVGDNTWMSYEQYF
TRBJ2-7	.	.	TRBV11-2	TGTGCCAGCAGCTTTTGGGGGGTAGCCTACGAGCAGTACTTC	CASSFWGVAYEQYF
TRBJ1-2	.	.	TRBV5-4	TGTGCCAGCCAGGTACAGGGTGCTAACTATGGCTACACCTTC	CASQVQGANYGYTF